This T cell receptor beta chain was recorded in a study of blood T cell repertoires in COVID-19. Study context: Researchers got acute and convalescent COVID-19 samples from the United States, Italy and Spain.

Original processing methods: Amplification with reference gene primers provided the estimates of nucleated cell counts. Sequenced by immunoSEQ multiplex PCR; TCRdb stores in-frame clones only, minus some. Clone size and V and J calls were adopted from that table, with D and trimming inferred from the DNA. The sample lists over 150,000 clones, around four fifths seen once, with 15% to 20% in the top ten. CDR1 is MNHEY, CDR2 SMNVEV, per germline (reference sequence). V was pared by 5 bases and J by 8 bases, with 21 bases between. The CDR3 length is 16 residues. This clone was detected a few times. V and J are TRBV27 and TRBJ2-2; maybe TRBD1 (6 bases). The specimen sequenced was PBMCs or T cells enriched from blood (not recorded which). This clonotype was sampled from a woman between 45 and 60 years old who had recovered from COVID-19. The CDR3 bases are TGTGCCAGCAGTCCGGGGACAAACCTCCGGCCAGGGGAGCTGTTTTTT. Translating gives CASSPGTNLRPGELFF.